Here is one T cell receptor (beta chain) with its context. The target antigen is unknown. TCRdb called the reads again in MiXCR, with one record for every CDR3 protein. The profile covers approximately 200,000 distinct CDR3 sequences, with over 20% appearing a single time and 15% to 20% taken by the ten largest. Germline V lookup: CDR1 SEHNR, CDR2 FQNEAQ (reference sequence). The CDR3 length is 14 residues. This entry belongs to a study of T cell repertoires in cytomegalovirus infection. Study-wide context: TCR beta signatures that were public indicated CMV infection and matching HLA type. Study-level results: HLA-C-restricted TCR beta clonotypes specific for CMV led the ex vivo response. Public TCR beta family frequency separated CMV-and-HLA carriers, including in an independent cohort.

This receptor was identified in a human donor in good health (CMV status not recorded). Some clones in this sample may be carry-over from other donors' samples. Sequencing used CD8+ T cells from PBMCs. The chain joins TRBV7-9 to TRBJ2-2; either TRBD1 or TRBD2 may fit D (5 bases each). CDR3 sequence: CASGQVLNTGELFF. The DNA for the CDR3 is TGTGCTTCGGGGCAAGTTCTGAACACCGGGGAGCTGTTTTTT.